The 16 T cell receptor beta chains presented below share a single source sample, sequenced in a study. TCRdb reanalysed the RT-PCR reads using MiXCR and keeps one entry per CDR3 protein. The repertoire holds about 680,000 distinct CDR3 sequences, with 12% to 15% as singletons. Specimen: memory CD4+ T cells from blood. These receptors were obtained from a female donor in good health, serving as a healthy control.

This clonotype was recorded many times. The chain has TRBV29-1 and TRBJ2-7; TRBD1 agrees at 7 bases. Germline CDR1 SQVTM, CDR2 ANQGSEA. With V trimmed by 3 bases and J by 2 bases, 7 bases remained unmatched. This CDR3 is built from 14 residues. The CDR3 is CSVEDPTGTYEQYF. The CDR3 DNA is TGCAGCGTTGAGGATCCGACAGGGACCTACGAGCAGTACTTC.

This chain uses TRBV20-1 with TRBJ1-5, with D uncertain. V lost 6 bases to trimming and J lost 2 bases, with 14 bases between them. Germline CDR1 reads DFQATT; CDR2 reads SNEGSKA (reference sequence). CDR3 length: 14 amino acids. CDR3 sequence reads: CSANEGSGNQPQHF. The CDR3 DNA is TGCAGTGCCAACGAGGGAAGCGGCAATCAGCCCCAGCATTTT.

V and J are TRBV4-3 and TRBJ2-4, with 10 bases aligning to TRBD2. CDR1 and CDR2 from the germline V gene are LGHNA and YSLEER. The V and J ends lost 0 bases and 6 bases, in that order; junction bases with no gene match: 8. This CDR3 contains 17 residues. The CDR3 DNA is TGCGCCAGCAGCCAAGATCCCCTAGCGGGAGCGCTAAACATTCAGTACTTC. Translating gives CASSQDPLAGALNIQYF.

This clonotype was picked up many times. J is TRBJ2-3 and V is TRBV4-3; either TRBD1 or TRBD2 may fit D (5 bases each). Germline assignment: CDR1 LGHNA and CDR2 YSLEER. The CDR3 extends over 14 amino acids. The ends were cut back, 1 base at V and 0 bases at J, with 5 bases in the middle. CDR3 amino acids: CASSQGDSTDTQYF. In DNA form, the CDR3 reads TGCGCCAGCAGCCAAGGGGACAGCACAGATACGCAGTATTTT.

This clonotype was seen only a few times. The CDR3 sequence is CASSVAAGGTSYNEQFF. The CDR3 DNA follows: TGTGCCAGCAGCGTAGCAGCGGGGGGAACTTCCTACAATGAGCAGTTCTTC. The chain links TRBV9 to TRBJ2-1, with 9 bases lining up with TRBD2. This CDR3 region has 17 residues. V shed 0 bases and J 1 base; nucleotides not matched to a gene: 5. Germline CDR1 reads SGDLS; CDR2 reads YYNGEE.

This clonotype was observed once. The J gene is TRBJ2-5, the V gene TRBV28; TRBD1 aligns across 7 bases. The CDR3 has 16 residues. Germline V CDR1 and CDR2: MDHEN, SYDVKM. The V gene end was trimmed by 5 bases and the J gene end by 3 bases; junction bases not matched to a gene: 12. CDR3 sequence: CASSRDRRGGKETQYF. The CDR3 coding sequence is TGTGCCAGCAGTCGGGACAGAAGAGGGGGTAAAGAGACCCAGTACTTC.

This clonotype was counted a few times. The chain couples TRBV5-8 to TRBJ2-3, with D tentatively TRBD1 (6 bases). Trimming took off 1 base at V and 4 bases at J, with 22 bases between the two ends. Germline CDR1 reads SGHTS; CDR2 reads YDEGEE. The CDR3 consists of 18 residues. In nucleotides, the CDR3 is TGTGCCAGCAGCTTGATACGTTCGGACAGCAAGTGGGCAGATACGCAGTATTTT. Its translation: CASSLIRSDSKWADTQYF.

This clonotype was picked up many times. The chain joins TRBV20-1 to TRBJ1-5; no reliable D call. This CDR3 contains 12 residues. The germline gives CDR1 DFQATT, CDR2 SNEGSKA (reference sequence). V dropped 0 bases and J dropped 5 bases, with 5 bases sitting between them. CDR3 sequence (DNA): TGCAGTGCTAGAGATCTCGATCAGCCCCAGCATTTT. Protein product: CSARDLDQPQHF.

With respect to this clonotype: Possible read error: a much larger clone is one base away. No conserved phenylalanine or tryptophan is present at the end of the CDR3, so a read error is the likely explanation. The chain combines TRBV6-5 with TRBJ1-1, with TRBD1 matching 9 bases. This CDR3 has 15 amino acids. The junction had 9 bases not matched to a gene; V was cut back by 5 bases and J by 5 bases. Germline V lookup: CDR1 MNHEY, CDR2 SVGAGI. The CDR3 region is CASSLHYRGQTEAFY. The CDR3 region has the DNA TGTGCCAGCAGTCTTCATTACAGGGGGCAAACTGAAGCTTTCTAT.

The chain carries TRBV20-1 and TRBJ2-1; TRBD2 agrees at 11 bases. Germline V gene data show CDR1 as DFQATT and CDR2 as SNEGSKA (reference sequence). The CDR3 consists of 18 residues. V was clipped by 0 bases and J by 5 bases; unmatched bases: 12. Here the CDR3 DNA reads TGCAGTGCTAGAGATCGAAGGGTGGGGACTAGCGGAAACAATGAGCAGTTCTTC. It specifies CSARDRRVGTSGNNEQFF.

J is TRBJ2-1 and V is TRBV7-8, with 8 nucleotides matching TRBD2. The CDR3 extends over 15 amino acids. Germline CDR1 reads SGHVS; CDR2 reads FQNEAQ. J lost 12 bases, V lost 8 bases, and 18 bases had no gene match. The CDR3, as DNA: TGTGCCAGCGCAAAGTTTTTTAGCGGGAATCCAGGGCAGTTCTTC. Translated: CASAKFFSGNPGQFF.

There are many counts of this clonotype. The chain carries TRBV5-1 and TRBJ1-1; no firm D call. This CDR3 has 14 residues. Germline CDR1 reads SGHRS; CDR2 reads YFSETQ. V was cut by 0 bases and J by 6 bases, with 12 bases left in between. Here the CDR3 reads CASSLDSSLAEAFF. The CDR3 DNA follows: TGCGCCAGCAGCTTGGACAGCTCCTTGGCTGAAGCTTTCTTT.

This clonotype has just a few counts. The chain links TRBV27 to TRBJ2-7, with a possible D match to TRBD2 (6 bases). The CDR3 is made up of 14 amino acids. Germline V gene lookup returns CDR1 MNHEY and CDR2 SMNVEV (reference sequence). Trimming took off 7 bases at V and 2 bases at J, with 15 bases between the two ends. CDR3 DNA sequence: TGTGCCAGCATTAAGCGGAGGGGACCCTACGAGCAGTACTTC. Amino acids: CASIKRRGPYEQYF.

This clonotype was seen ten or more times. The rearrangement joins TRBV12-3 or TRBV12-4 to TRBJ2-3, with D perhaps TRBD2 (5 bases). V was pared by 5 bases and J by 8 bases, with 20 bases between. This CDR3 is built from 15 residues. The CDR3 DNA is TGTGCCAGCAGTCCTAGGACTGGTGGGGTGGGTACGCAGTATTTT. This encodes CASSPRTGGVGTQYF.

This clonotype was observed a few times. The chain uses TRBV7-2 and TRBJ2-7, with TRBD2 identical over 7 bases. The CDR3 runs to 15 residues. CDR1 and CDR2 (germline): SGHTA, FQGNSA. Germline trimming cut 5 bases from V and 0 bases from J; bases unmatched to any gene: 7. The CDR3 DNA is TGTGCCAGCAGCCTCAGCGGGGACCCCTCCTACGAGCAGTACTTC. Protein product: CASSLSGDPSYEQYF.

This clonotype was seen a single time. The chain has TRBV6-2 or TRBV6-3 and TRBJ2-7; a possible D gene is TRBD1 (6 bases). With 6 bases removed from V and 10 bases from J, the gap between germline ends came to 16 bases. The CDR3 contains 12 residues. In germline, CDR1 is MNHEY, CDR2 SVGEGT. CDR3 coding DNA: TGTGCCAGCAGCCCCGACAGGTCAACCCAGTACTTC. Translating it yields CASSPDRSTQYF.